The 19 T cell receptor beta chains reported below all come from one sample, sequenced in a study of T cell repertoires in aging, cancer and after chemotherapy. Multiplex touch-down PCR with TRB-A/B primers amplified rearranged V-D-J TRB sequences. MiXCR, applied by TCRdb to the multiplex PCR reads, yields one record per CDR3 protein. The repertoire holds thousands of distinct CDR3 sequences, with 35% to 50% as singletons. Peripheral blood genomic DNA, not sorted cells or RNA, was the template. Sequenced input: blood. All receptors derive from a human donor with a solid tumor.

This clonotype appeared a few times. The J gene is TRBJ2-2, the V gene TRBV6-5, with 10 bases fitting TRBD1. CDR1 and CDR2 from the germline V gene are MNHEY and SVGAGI. The CDR3 runs 15 residues. V lost 4 bases and J lost 4; bases outside the gene matches: 3. Here the CDR3 DNA reads TGTGCCAGCAGTTCCGGGACAGGGGTCACCGGGGAGCTGTTTTTT. Translated: CASSSGTGVTGELFF.

The rearrangement links TRBV18 to TRBJ2-5; D ambiguous. The length of the CDR3 is 17 residues. From germline, CDR1 is KGHSH and CDR2 LQKENI. With 1 base removed from V and 2 bases from J, the gap between germline ends came to 17 bases. CDR3 nucleotides: TGTGCCAGCTCACCACTCCTAGGGCCAGACCTACAAGAGACCCAGTACTTC. Its protein product is CASSPLLGPDLQETQYF.

This clonotype is termed medium-sized. The V gene is TRBV12-3 or TRBV12-4, the J gene TRBJ2-2; perhaps TRBD2 as D (6 bases). Between the trimmed V and J ends, which lost 8 bases and 4 bases, there was a span of 11 bases. This CDR3 comprises 13 residues. CDR3 loop: CASERDSTGELFF. The CDR3 DNA reads as TGTGCCAGCGAACGGGACTCCACCGGGGAGCTGTTTTTT.

CDR3 sequence: CSIQGANGELFF. The CDR3 DNA follows: TGCAGCATCCAGGGGGCGAACGGGGAGCTGTTTTTT. The genes are TRBV29-1 and TRBJ2-2; the match to TRBD1 covers 8 bases. Germline V gene lookup returns CDR1 SQVTM and CDR2 ANQGSEA. After removal of 8 bases from V and 7 bases from J, the junction contained 6 bases not matched to a gene. CDR3 length: 12 residues.

This clonotype is medium-sized by share. The chain has TRBV19 and TRBJ2-7; TRBD1 is a possible D gene (6 bases). This CDR3 is 13 amino acids long. Looked up from germline, CDR1 is LNHDA and CDR2 is SQIVND (reference sequence). V lost 3 bases to trimming and J lost 4 bases, with 10 bases between them. This CDR3 is CASSISGAYEQYF. In DNA, the CDR3 is TGTGCCAGTAGTATCTCAGGGGCATACGAGCAGTACTTC.

The rearrangement uses TRBV12-3 or TRBV12-4 and TRBJ2-2; D is ambiguous. V lost 6 bases to trimming and J lost 3 bases, with 8 bases between them. The CDR3 consists of 13 residues. CDR3 in amino acids: CASRWDYTGELFF. The CDR3 DNA reads TGTGCCAGCAGGTGGGATTACACCGGGGAGCTGTTTTTT.

The chain uses TRBV11-3 and TRBJ2-7; 12 positions match TRBD2. V was pared by 3 bases and J by 7 bases, with 4 bases of the junction left unmatched. The CDR3 contains 14 residues. Per germline, CDR1 SGHNT and CDR2 YENEEA. CDR3 DNA: TGTGCCAGCAGCTTGACTAGCGGGAGTAGAGAGCAGTACTTC. It specifies CASSLTSGSREQYF.

The rearrangement uses TRBV12-3 or TRBV12-4 and TRBJ2-1; no clear D gene. Trimming shortened V by 1 base and J by 0 bases, and 7 bases separated the two germline ends. This CDR3 has 15 residues. The chain's CDR3 is CASSLGPSSYNEQFF. CDR3 DNA: TGTGCCAGCAGTTTAGGGCCAAGCTCCTACAATGAGCAGTTCTTC.

By frequency in the sample, this clonotype is medium-sized. This chain connects TRBV11-3 to TRBJ2-2; perhaps TRBD2 as D (6 bases). This CDR3 region has 15 residues. V lost 2 bases and J 7 bases, leaving 14 bases between the germline ends. Germline values: CDR1 SGHNT, CDR2 YENEEA. CDR3 sequence (DNA): TGTGCCAGCAGCTTACAAAGCGGGCATAGCGGGGAGCTGTTTTTT. This sequence encodes CASSLQSGHSGELFF.

In its sample, this clonotype was seen a few times. The CDR3 nucleotides read TGTGCCAGTAGTATAGCCCTAGCGGCTACCTACAATGAGCAGTTCTTC. It codes for CASSIALAATYNEQFF. The chain recombines TRBV19 with TRBJ2-1; TRBD2 aligns across 7 bases. Germline V gene sequence: CDR1 LNHDA, CDR2 SQIVND (reference sequence). Unmatched junction bases numbered 5, after V lost 1 base and J lost 2 bases. The CDR3 runs 16 residues.

The CDR3 DNA sequence: TGTGCCAGCTCACCAGGGGGGTCGAACACCGGGGAGCTGTTTTTT. Protein sequence: CASSPGGSNTGELFF. V is TRBV18 and J is TRBJ2-2; possible D gene TRBD2, 6 bases. Germline CDR1 is KGHSH and CDR2 is LQKENI. Trimming left V 2 bases short and J 0 bases short, with 7 bases between. There are 15 residues in the CDR3.

This chain uses TRBV27 with TRBJ1-2, with unresolved D. V was pared by 3 bases and J by 3 bases, with 14 bases between. This CDR3 is built from 15 residues. Germline V gene sequence: CDR1 MNHEY, CDR2 SMNVEV (reference sequence). In nucleotides, the CDR3 is TGTGCCAGCAGTTTCGCCCCGGGCGGACACTATGGCTACACCTTC. Protein sequence: CASSFAPGGHYGYTF.

The chain couples TRBV6-6 to TRBJ1-2; TRBD1 might be the D (6 bases). V was trimmed by 4 bases and J by 7 bases, leaving 16 bases between them. The germline V gene has CDR1 MNHNY and CDR2 SVGAGI (reference sequence). The CDR3 extends over 14 amino acids. In DNA, the CDR3 is TGTGCCAGCAGTTCCCTAGACTTGGACAGTGGCTACACCTTC. Protein: CASSSLDLDSGYTF.

By share, this clonotype counts as medium-sized (0.01 to 0.1%). The V call is TRBV11-3, the J call TRBJ2-2, with TRBD1 as a possible D gene (7 bases). The CDR3 runs to 15 residues. Trimming shortened V by 5 bases and J by 4 bases, and 14 bases separated the two germline ends. Per the germline V gene, CDR1 is SGHNT and CDR2 is YENEEA. The CDR3, as DNA: TGTGCCAGCAGCCTGTTGCGGGACAGCACCGGGGAGCTGTTTTTT. Encoded protein: CASSLLRDSTGELFF.

This chain joins TRBV6-2 or TRBV6-3 and TRBJ1-2; 7 nucleotides match TRBD1. Unmatched junction bases numbered 6, after V lost 7 bases and J lost 4 bases. Germline assignment: CDR1 MNHEY and CDR2 SVGEGT. The CDR3 runs 13 residues. Written as DNA, the CDR3 is TGTGCCAGCACTAGGACAGGAGTCTATGGCTACACCTTC. Amino acids: CASTRTGVYGYTF.

V and J are TRBV5-1 and TRBJ2-2; TRBD2 matches at 10 bases. Germline V CDR1 and CDR2: SGHRS, YFSETQ. Germline trimming cut 0 bases from V and 6 bases from J; bases unmatched to any gene: 8. This CDR3 comprises 17 residues. Here the CDR3 DNA reads TGCGCCAGCAGCTTGGCTAGCGGGGGCCTTCCTTCCGGGGAGCTGTTTTTT. Amino acids: CASSLASGGLPSGELFF.

The CDR3 spells CASSLQKRGGTDTQYF. For the CDR3, the DNA is TGTGCCAGCAGTTTACAAAAGCGGGGGGGAACAGATACGCAGTATTTT. The V call is TRBV12-3 or TRBV12-4, the J call TRBJ2-3; 10 nucleotides agree with TRBD2. J gave up 3 bases and V 2 bases, and 5 bases lay outside the gene matches. The CDR3 length is 16 residues.

This chain joins TRBV6-2 or TRBV6-3 and TRBJ2-7; 8 bases are a match to TRBD2. The CDR3 loop spans 14 amino acids. Unmatched junction bases numbered 9, after V lost 5 bases and J lost 6 bases. The germline gives CDR1 MNHEY, CDR2 SVGEGT. In nucleotides, the CDR3 is TGTGCCAGCAGTCCCCCCGGACTAGCTCGCGAGCAGTACTTC. This codes for CASSPPGLAREQYF.

The CDR3 sequence: CASSLGQTTEAFF. The CDR3 DNA reads TGTGCCAGCAGTTTGGGGCAGACCACTGAAGCTTTCTTT. The chain joins TRBV12-3 or TRBV12-4 to TRBJ1-1, with a possible D match to TRBD1 (5 bases). This CDR3 has 13 amino acids. V was shortened by 3 bases and J by 4 bases, with 9 bases between the two germline ends.